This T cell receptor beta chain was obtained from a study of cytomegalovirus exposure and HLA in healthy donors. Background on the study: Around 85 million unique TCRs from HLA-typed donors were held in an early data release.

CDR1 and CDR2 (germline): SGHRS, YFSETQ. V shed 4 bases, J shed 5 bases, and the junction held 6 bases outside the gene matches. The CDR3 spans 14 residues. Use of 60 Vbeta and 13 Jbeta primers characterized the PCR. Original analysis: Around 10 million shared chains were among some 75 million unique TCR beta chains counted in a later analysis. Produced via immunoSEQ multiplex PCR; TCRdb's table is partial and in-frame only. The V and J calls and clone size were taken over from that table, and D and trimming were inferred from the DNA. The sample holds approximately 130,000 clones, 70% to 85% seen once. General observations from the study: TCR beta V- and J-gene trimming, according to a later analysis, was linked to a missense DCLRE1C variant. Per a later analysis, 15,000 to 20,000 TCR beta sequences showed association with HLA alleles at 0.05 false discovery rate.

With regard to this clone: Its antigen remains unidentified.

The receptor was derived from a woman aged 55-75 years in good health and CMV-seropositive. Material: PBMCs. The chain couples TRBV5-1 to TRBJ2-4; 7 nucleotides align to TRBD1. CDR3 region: CASSVAGTENIQYF. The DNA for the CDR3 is TGCGCCAGCAGCGTCGCCGGGACAGAAAACATTCAGTACTTC.